These 12 T cell receptor beta chains share one sample of origin, sequenced in a study of early T cells in non-severe SARS-CoV-2 infection. TCRdb ran MiXCR on the 5' RACE reads and lists one entry per CDR3 protein. Of 70,000 to 85,000 distinct CDR3 sequences listed, approximately 12% are singletons. The sample here was whole blood, taken at baseline. The origin of the receptors is an adult who was a healthcare worker with PCR-confirmed SARS-CoV-2 infection or an uninfected control (not recorded which). The donor label of this sample is uncertain.

This sequence joins TRBV7-3 and TRBJ2-1; D uncertain. Trimming took off 4 bases at V and 1 base at J, with 11 bases between the two ends. Germline V lookup: CDR1 SGHTA, CDR2 FQGTGA. The CDR3 totals 15 residues. The chain's CDR3 is CASSWQESSYNEQFF. As DNA, the CDR3 is TGTGCCAGCAGCTGGCAGGAATCGTCCTACAATGAGCAGTTCTTC. The full variable domain, completed using reference TRBV7-3 and TRBJ2-1, is GAGVSQTPSNKVTEKGKYVELRCDPISGHTALYWYRQSLGQGPEFLIYFQGTGAADDSGLPNDRFFAVRPEGSVSTLKIQRTERGDSAVYLCASSWQESSYNEQFFGPGTRLTVL.

The chain carries TRBV5-6 and TRBJ1-1, with D maybe TRBD1 (5 bases). Germline V gene data show CDR1 as SGHDT and CDR2 as YYEEEE. The CDR3 consists of 15 residues. V lost 3 bases and J 0 bases, leaving 12 bases between the germline ends. CDR3 nucleotide sequence: TGTGCCAGCAGCTCTCGTGCAGGGTTGAACACTGAAGCTTTCTTT. It specifies CASSSRAGLNTEAFF.

This clonotype was recorded only once. J is TRBJ1-2 and V is TRBV3-1; D call uncertain. The V gene's germline CDR1 is LGHDT and CDR2 YNNKEL (reference sequence). The length of the CDR3 is 12 residues. Trimming cost V 1 base and J 5 bases, with 5 bases left between them. CDR3 sequence: CASSQVKYGYTF. CDR3 DNA sequence: TGTGCCAGCAGCCAAGTAAAGTATGGCTACACCTTC.

This clonotype has at least ten counts. The chain carries TRBV11-1 and TRBJ2-7; 7 bases are shared with TRBD2. J gave up 4 bases and V 5 bases, and 8 bases lay outside the gene matches. CDR1 and CDR2 (germline): SGHAT, FQDESV (reference sequence). The CDR3 totals 14 residues. The CDR3 DNA is TGTGCCAGCAGCCAAAGCGGGACCCAATACGAGCAGTACTTC. This encodes CASSQSGTQYEQYF. The full variable domain, its missing parts supplied by reference TRBV11-1 and TRBJ2-7, is EAEVAQSPRYKITEKSQAVAFWCDPISGHATLYWYRQILGQGPELLVQFQDESVVDDSQLPKDRFSAERLKGVDSTLKIQPAELGDSAMYLCASSQSGTQYEQYFGPGTRLTVT.

This clonotype was recorded a few times. V and J are TRBV18 and TRBJ2-7; no reliable D call. Between the trimmed V and J ends, which lost 1 base and 5 bases, there was a span of 12 bases. CDR1 KGHSH and CDR2 LQKENI come from the germline V gene. This CDR3 spans 14 amino acids. The CDR3: CASSPQGLVNEQYF. CDR3 nucleotides: TGTGCCAGCTCACCACAGGGCCTAGTCAACGAGCAGTACTTC.

In its sample, this clonotype was seen many times. This rearrangement joins TRBV24-1 to TRBJ2-3; 10 positions agree with TRBD2. The CDR3 runs to 13 residues. With V trimmed by 9 bases and J by 6 bases, 5 bases remained unmatched. CDR1 and CDR2 from the germline V gene are KGHDR and SFDVKD. The CDR3 here is CATARAGGDTQYF. CDR3 nucleotide sequence: TGTGCCACCGCGAGAGCGGGAGGGGATACGCAGTATTTT.

The CDR3 loop reads CASSLSYSNQPQHF. CDR3 DNA: TGTGCCAGCAGTTTATCCTATAGCAATCAGCCCCAGCATTTT. The rearrangement uses TRBV27 and TRBJ1-5; D is unresolved. Germline V lookup: CDR1 MNHEY, CDR2 SMNVEV (reference sequence). V lost 0 bases and J lost 0, with 3 bases in between. CDR3 length: 14 residues.

This clonotype was recorded many times. V gene TRBV20-1 combines with J gene TRBJ2-1; TRBD2 is a possible D gene (6 bases). The CDR3 has 14 residues. Germline V CDR1 and CDR2: DFQATT, SNEGSKA (reference sequence). The CDR3 is CKPGTPGSYNEQFF. As DNA, the CDR3 is TGCAAACCCGGGACTCCAGGTTCCTACAATGAGCAGTTCTTC.

This clonotype has a count of ten or more. The rearrangement links TRBV11-2 to TRBJ2-5, with D unresolved. The V end lost 0 bases, the J end lost 4 bases, and 12 bases lay between the germline ends. Per germline, CDR1 SGHAT and CDR2 FQNNGV. There are 15 residues in the CDR3. The CDR3 region is CASSLDRSPGETQYF. In nucleotides, the CDR3 is TGTGCCAGCAGCTTAGACAGGAGCCCCGGAGAGACCCAGTACTTC.

V and J are TRBV11-2 and TRBJ2-4, with 8 bases identical to TRBD2. The CDR3 totals 17 residues. Per germline, CDR1 SGHAT and CDR2 FQNNGV. Unmatched junction bases numbered 10, after V lost 5 bases and J lost 1 base. CDR3 DNA: TGTGCCAGCAGCCCAAGATCGGGGGGGCTGGCCAAAAACATTCAGTACTTC. This gives the protein CASSPRSGGLAKNIQYF.

This clonotype came up a few times. The chain recombines TRBV11-3 with TRBJ1-6; the D is unclear. With 0 bases removed from V and 7 bases from J, the gap between germline ends came to 13 bases. The germline V gene encodes CDR1 SGHNT and CDR2 YENEEA. The CDR3 has 16 amino acids. The DNA for the CDR3 is TGTGCCAGCAGCTTAGATCAGGCCGCGCCGAATTCACCCCTCCACTTT. Protein: CASSLDQAAPNSPLHF.

CDR3 amino acids: CASNENTEAFF. CDR3 sequence (DNA): TGTGCCAGCAATGAGAACACTGAAGCTTTCTTT. The chain is built from TRBV13 and TRBJ1-1; D remains ambiguous. The CDR3 is 11 residues long. With 7 bases removed from V and 1 base from J, the gap between germline ends came to 4 bases. Germline lookup yields CDR1 PRHDT and CDR2 FYEKMQ (reference sequence).